What follows are 32 T cell receptor beta chains derived from one specimen sequenced in a study of T cells in Graves' hyperthyroidism and ophthalmopathy. Researchers took RNA transcripts and amplified the TCR beta CDR3 regions from them. HTBI primers were used for first-round RT-PCR of the TCR CDR3. TCRdb analysed the multiplex PCR reads with MiXCR anew, one entry per CDR3 protein. The table shows 300,000 to 450,000 distinct CDR3 sequences, with about 14% occurring only once. What was sequenced was blood. These receptors were taken from a man aged 25-45 years with Graves' hyperthyroidism that later progressed to Graves' ophthalmopathy.

This clonotype was counted between two and nine times. The chain has TRBV28 and TRBJ2-3; D possibly corresponds to TRBD2 (6 bases). Per the germline V gene, CDR1 is MDHEN and CDR2 is SYDVKM. The CDR3 runs to 15 residues. Trimming stripped 5 bases from V and 4 bases from J, with 16 bases between. The CDR3 loop is CASSGTGGRADTQYF. The CDR3 nucleotides read TGTGCCAGCAGTGGTACCGGGGGAAGGGCAGATACGCAGTATTTT.

This chain connects TRBV6-2 or TRBV6-3 to TRBJ1-6; D gene uncertain. Trimming stripped 5 bases from V and 7 bases from J, with 21 bases between. Germline CDR1 MNHEY, CDR2 SVGEGT. The CDR3 sequence is 17 residues long. The CDR3 DNA follows: TGTGCCAGCAGTCACCCGCGGGCACCGACGGGGAATTCACCCCTCCACTTT. Its translation is CASSHPRAPTGNSPLHF.

There are a few counts of this clonotype. The genes are TRBV6-2 or TRBV6-3 and TRBJ2-1, with 10 bases lining up with TRBD2. Trimming at V came to 0 bases and at J to 4 bases, leaving 3 bases not matched to a gene. This CDR3 is 16 amino acids long. Looked up from germline, CDR1 is MNHEY and CDR2 is SVGEGT. The CDR3 here is CASSYSLAGDYNEQFF. CDR3 DNA: TGTGCCAGCAGTTACTCTCTAGCGGGGGATTACAATGAGCAGTTCTTC.

The chain recombines TRBV20-1 with TRBJ2-5; TRBD1 matches at 7 bases. The length of the CDR3 is 15 residues. J gave up 5 bases and V 5 bases, and 14 bases lay outside the gene matches. Germline CDR1 reads DFQATT; CDR2 reads SNEGSKA (reference sequence). The CDR3 here is CSASGARGLHETQYF. DNA of the CDR3: TGCAGTGCTTCTGGGGCGAGGGGGCTCCATGAGACCCAGTACTTC.

In its sample, this clonotype was seen a few times. This chain links TRBV7-6 with TRBJ2-7; unclear D gene. Looked up from germline, CDR1 is SGHVS and CDR2 is FNYEAQ. The CDR3 contains 12 residues. The V gene lost 0 bases and the J gene lost 6 bases, with 6 bases spanning the gap. As DNA, the CDR3 is TGTGCCAGCAGCTTAGCGGAGTCCGAGCAGTACTTC. It is translated as CASSLAESEQYF.

This clonotype showed up just a few times. A much larger clone lies a single base off, so this may be a read error. CDR3 sequence: CVSSSPGQASYEQYF. CDR3 nucleotides: TGTGTCAGCAGTTCTCCGGGACAGGCATCCTACGAGCAGTACTTC. The gene calls are TRBV28 and TRBJ2-7; 8 bases fit TRBD1. Per germline, CDR1 MDHEN and CDR2 SYDVKM. CDR3 length: 15 amino acids.

DNA for the CDR3: TGTGCCAGCACCCCCTCCGGGACAGGGAACGAGCAGTACTTC. Encoded protein: CASTPSGTGNEQYF. The V and J genes are TRBV5-4 and TRBJ2-7; 9 bases fit TRBD1. Germline V CDR1 and CDR2: SGHNT, YYREEE (reference sequence). J lost 5 bases, V lost 6 bases, and 9 bases had no gene match. This CDR3 comprises 14 residues.

The chain employs TRBV4-1 and TRBJ2-7; no clear D. CDR1 is MGHRA and CDR2 is YSYEKL in the germline V gene. V was trimmed by 0 bases and J by 0 bases, leaving 9 bases between them. CDR3 length: 15 residues. The CDR3 coding sequence is TGCGCCAGCAGCCAAGACACAGCCTTCTCCTACGAGCAGTACTTC. This codes for CASSQDTAFSYEQYF.

The gene calls are TRBV19 and TRBJ1-5; D remains unclear. Germline V gene sequence: CDR1 LNHDA, CDR2 SQIVND (reference sequence). The CDR3 extends over 16 amino acids. Trimming left V 5 bases short and J 0 bases short, with 14 bases between. The CDR3 loop is CASSPDHWGSNQPQHF. Written as DNA, the CDR3 is TGTGCCAGTAGTCCGGACCATTGGGGTAGCAATCAGCCCCAGCATTTT.

Notes on this clonotype: Since a much larger clone is just one base distant, this may be a read error. The gene calls are TRBV5-5 and TRBJ1-2; TRBD1 matches 7 bases. The J segment lost 8 bases and the V segment lost 1 base, leaving 14 bases of the junction unmatched. The germline gives CDR1 SGHKS, CDR2 YYEKEE (reference sequence). The CDR3 sequence is 16 residues long. The CDR3 reads CASSLSGWGRGRGYTF. CDR3 in DNA: TGTGCCAGCAGCTTGTCGGGCTGGGGCAGGGGGAGAGGCTACACCTTC.

This clonotype has at least ten counts. This chain links TRBV6-1 with TRBJ1-2; D is ambiguous. Germline-derived CDR1 and CDR2 are MNHNS and SASEGT. Trimming removed 7 bases from V and 3 bases from J, with 15 bases in between. The CDR3 consists of 14 residues. The CDR3 loop reads CASTPGGSHYGYTF. CDR3 bases: TGTGCCAGCACCCCGGGTGGGTCCCACTATGGCTACACCTTC.

In this sample, this clonotype turned up many times. The V gene is TRBV20-1, the J gene TRBJ1-1, with D tentatively TRBD1 (6 bases). V was clipped by 1 base and J by 5 bases, with 11 bases between them. Germline CDR1 and CDR2: DFQATT and SNEGSKA (reference sequence). This CDR3 spans 13 amino acids. CDR3 sequence: CSARVGGRTEAFF. In DNA, the CDR3 is TGCAGTGCTAGAGTGGGGGGGCGGACTGAAGCTTTCTTT.

The genes are TRBV20-1 and TRBJ2-5; D gene ambiguous. The CDR3 contains 12 residues. V lost 3 bases and J 9 bases, leaving 14 bases between the germline ends. Germline V gene sequence: CDR1 DFQATT, CDR2 SNEGSKA (reference sequence). CDR3 bases: TGCAGTGCTAGGTCCAGTAGGCCCCCCCAGTACTTC. Protein sequence: CSARSSRPPQYF.

The V call is TRBV5-5, the J call TRBJ1-2; D not resolved. Germline CDR1 SGHKS, CDR2 YYEKEE (reference sequence). The length of the CDR3 is 15 residues. The V end was cut by 4 bases, the J end by 2 bases, with 15 bases between. CDR3 amino acids: CASSPVVGRNYGYTF. Written as DNA, the CDR3 is TGTGCCAGCAGCCCGGTTGTAGGGAGAAACTATGGCTACACCTTC.

Of note for this clonotype: A read error is possible here, since a much larger clone lies one base away. Lacking the conserved final phenylalanine or tryptophan, this CDR3 likely reflects a read error. The V call is TRBV11-2, the J call TRBJ2-1; TRBD2 matches at 8 bases. V was clipped by 7 bases and J by 2 bases; unmatched bases: 4. The CDR3 is 14 amino acids. Germline lookup yields CDR1 SGHAT and CDR2 FQNNGV. The CDR3 DNA sequence: TGTGCCAGCAATCCGGGACTAGCCTACAATGAGCAGTTCTCC. Translation: CASNPGLAYNEQFS.

This clonotype was counted ten times or more. CDR3: CASQNTGGDYEQYF. CDR3 DNA sequence: TGTGCCAGCCAGAATACAGGAGGCGACTACGAGCAGTACTTC. The rearrangement uses TRBV2 and TRBJ2-7; D could derive from TRBD1 or TRBD2 (5 bases each). The CDR3 loop spans 14 amino acids. The V end was cut by 8 bases, the J end by 3 bases, with 17 bases between. CDR1 and CDR2 from the germline V gene are SNHLY and FYNNEI.

The CDR3 here is CASSLQVPTDTQYF. CDR3 bases: TGTGCCAGCAGCTTGCAGGTTCCCACAGATACGCAGTATTTT. V is TRBV7-9 and J is TRBJ2-3; no reliable D call. With 3 bases removed from V and 2 bases from J, the gap between germline ends came to 9 bases. CDR3 length: 14 residues. CDR1 is SEHNR and CDR2 is FQNEAQ in the germline V gene (reference sequence).

The gene calls are TRBV7-9 and TRBJ1-5, with D possibly being TRBD1 (6 bases). The V gene lost 3 bases and the J gene lost 3 bases, with 12 bases spanning the gap. Germline V gene lookup returns CDR1 SEHNR and CDR2 FQNEAQ (reference sequence). The CDR3 extends over 15 amino acids. CDR3 nucleotide sequence: TGTGCCAGCAGCTTGGGGGGGCTATACAATCAGCCCCAGCATTTT. Its protein product is CASSLGGLYNQPQHF. Full variable domain (missing parts from reference TRBV7-9 and TRBJ1-5): DTGVSQNPRHKITKRGQNVTFRCDPISEHNRLYWYRQTLGQGPEFLTYFQNEAQLEKSRLLSDRFSAERPKGSFSTLEIQRTEQGDSAMYLCASSLGGLYNQPQHFGDGTRLSIL.

This clonotype has a count of ten or more. Written as DNA, the CDR3 is TGCGCCAGCACCTATGCTGGGAACTATGGCTACACCTTC. Encoded protein: CASTYAGNYGYTF. V gene TRBV5-1 combines with J gene TRBJ1-2; no definite D call. In germline, CDR1 is SGHRS, CDR2 YFSETQ. Trimming took 6 bases from V and 2 from J, leaving 11 bases between them. The CDR3 length is 13 residues.

This clonotype was observed at least ten times. The rearrangement links TRBV7-3 to TRBJ2-5; 7 nucleotides match TRBD2. The CDR3 has 15 residues. V was pared by 0 bases and J by 5 bases, with 6 bases of the junction left unmatched. The germline gives CDR1 SGHTA, CDR2 FQGTGA. In nucleotides, the CDR3 is TGTGCCAGCAGCTTAACGAAGGGGCGGGGGGAGACCCAGTACTTC. It yields the protein CASSLTKGRGETQYF.

This clonotype has just a few counts. The V and J genes are TRBV12-3 or TRBV12-4 and TRBJ1-5; 8 bases are a match to TRBD1. The CDR3 sequence is 15 residues long. The J segment lost 2 bases and the V segment lost 4 bases, leaving 4 bases of the junction unmatched. CDR3: CASSSGQEGNQPQHF. The CDR3 bases are TGTGCCAGCAGTTCGGGACAGGAGGGCAATCAGCCCCAGCATTTT.

This clonotype was seen ten or more times. This rearrangement joins TRBV7-8 to TRBJ2-1, with D perhaps matching TRBD2 (5 bases). The CDR3 length is 15 residues. V was cut by 5 bases and J by 6 bases, with 17 bases left in between. Per germline, CDR1 SGHVS and CDR2 FQNEAQ. CDR3: CASSRPYIRGNEQFF. CDR3 bases: TGTGCCAGCAGCCGACCTTATATCCGGGGCAATGAGCAGTTCTTC.

The gene calls are TRBV2 and TRBJ1-5; D gene ambiguous. The germline CDR1 and CDR2 sequences are SNHLY and FYNNEI. The CDR3 length is 14 residues. Deletions cut 8 bases from V and 0 bases from J, with 11 bases between. CDR3 protein: CASGGIYSNQPQHF. CDR3 DNA: TGTGCCAGCGGAGGGATTTATAGCAATCAGCCCCAGCATTTT. Using reference TRBV2 and TRBJ1-5 for the parts outside the CDR3, the full variable domain is EPEVTQTPSHQVTQMGQEVILRCVPISNHLYFYWYRQILGQKVEFLVSFYNNEISEKSEIFDDQFSVERPDGSNFTLKIRSTKLEDSAMYFCASGGIYSNQPQHFGDGTRLSIL.

This clonotype was counted ten times or more. The V call is TRBV10-3, the J call TRBJ2-3; D tentatively reads TRBD1 or TRBD2 (5 bases each). The CDR3 is 15 amino acids. The germline V gene has CDR1 ENHRY and CDR2 SYGVKD. The ends were cut back, 6 bases at V and 4 bases at J, with 17 bases in the middle. The CDR3 spells CAIRQDWISSDTQYF. CDR3 DNA sequence: TGTGCCATCAGACAGGACTGGATAAGTTCAGATACGCAGTATTTT.

This clonotype was observed a handful of times. The CDR3 DNA sequence: TGTGCCAGCAGCTCCTCCCCTGGGGCGGGCACCGGGGAGCTGTTTTTT. As protein: CASSSSPGAGTGELFF. The genes are TRBV7-3 and TRBJ2-2, with D perhaps being TRBD1 or TRBD2 (5 bases each). V lost 4 bases to trimming and J lost 4 bases, with 16 bases between them. The CDR3 has 16 residues. CDR1 and CDR2 from the germline V gene are SGHTA and FQGTGA.

The chain recombines TRBV4-1 with TRBJ2-7; weak D call: TRBD2 (5 bases). Per germline, CDR1 MGHRA and CDR2 YSYEKL. The CDR3 has 15 residues. V lost 0 bases and J 7 bases, leaving 16 bases between the germline ends. Written as DNA, the CDR3 is TGCGCCAGCAGCCAAGATGGTGGAGGCAGGATAGAGCAGTACTTC. Translation gives CASSQDGGGRIEQYF.

This clonotype was seen ten or more times. The CDR3 region is CASGGNEGSPLHF. The DNA of the CDR3 is TGTGCCAGCGGTGGTAATGAGGGTTCACCCCTCCACTTT. The chain links TRBV27 to TRBJ1-6; D uncertain. The CDR3 loop spans 13 amino acids. Trimming pared 8 bases from V and 9 bases from J, leaving 14 bases between. Germline loops: CDR1 MNHEY, CDR2 SMNVEV (reference sequence).

This clonotype has ten or more counts. The CDR3 nucleotides read TGTGCCAGCAGACGAACCGGACAGTCAAGCAATCAGCCCCAGCATTTT. Translated, it gives CASRRTGQSSNQPQHF. The chain is built from TRBV28 and TRBJ1-5; weak D call: TRBD1 (6 bases). CDR3 length: 16 amino acids. Trimming cost V 6 bases and J 1 base, with 16 bases left between them. The germline V gene encodes CDR1 MDHEN and CDR2 SYDVKM.

This clonotype appeared many times. The chain is built from TRBV27 and TRBJ2-7, with 7 bases aligning to TRBD2. CDR1 is MNHEY, CDR2 SMNVEV, per germline (reference sequence). Germline trimming cut 2 bases from V and 3 bases from J; bases unmatched to any gene: 7. The CDR3 is 15 amino acids. The CDR3, as DNA: TGTGCCAGCAGTTTAATGCGGGGGTTAGTCTACGAGCAGTACTTC. Protein product: CASSLMRGLVYEQYF.

This clonotype was counted only a few times. The CDR3: CASSLDRERGYTF. In nucleotides, the CDR3 is TGTGCCAGCAGCCTGGACAGGGAGAGGGGCTACACCTTC. The rearrangement uses TRBV5-6 and TRBJ1-2; 8 bases are shared with TRBD1. Germline V CDR1 and CDR2: SGHDT, YYEEEE. Trimming removed 4 bases from V and 8 bases from J; junction bases left unmatched: 7. CDR3 size: 13 residues.

This clonotype was seen ten or more times. J is TRBJ2-3 and V is TRBV5-6; possible D gene TRBD2, 6 bases. The germline V gene has CDR1 SGHDT and CDR2 YYEEEE. The V and J ends lost 1 base and 2 bases respectively, with 17 bases between them. The CDR3 extends over 17 amino acids. Here the CDR3 reads CASSLFGGFDNTDTQYF. In DNA form, the CDR3 reads TGTGCCAGCAGCTTGTTCGGGGGTTTCGACAACACAGATACGCAGTATTTT. Filled out from reference TRBV5-6 and TRBJ2-3, the complete variable domain reads DAGVTQSPTHLIKTRGQQVTLRCSPKSGHDTVSWYQQALGQGPQFIFQYYEEEERQRGNFPDRFSGHQFPNYSSELNVNALLLGDSALYLCASSLFGGFDNTDTQYFGPGTRLTVL.

This clonotype was observed a handful of times. V is TRBV19 and J is TRBJ1-2, with TRBD1 matching 7 bases. Losses at the gene ends were 7 bases for V and 4 bases for J; bases not matched to a gene: 9. The V gene's germline CDR1 is LNHDA and CDR2 SQIVND (reference sequence). CDR3 size: 14 residues. The CDR3 DNA reads as TGTGCCAGTATCGGGACAGTAGAAGGCTATGGCTACACCTTC. It specifies CASIGTVEGYGYTF.